This T cell receptor (beta chain) was captured by sequencing in a study of T cell responses to AZD1222 COVID-19 vaccine. Notes on the study in general: Baseline seropositivity characterized only a handful of AZD1222 recipients. Spike-specific TCR breadth and depth grew following two AZD1222 doses. Unmutated variant regions reportedly attract nearly half of all spike-specific TCRs. Only after the peak T cell response were repertoires sampled.

The table came from immunoSEQ multiplex PCR; TCRdb's copy has only in-frame clones and leaves some out. The repertoire holds 140,000 or so clones, 88% seen once, with about 3.1% in the top ten. On this clone: Its antigen is unknown.

The CDR3 runs 15 residues. V lost 1 base, J lost 4 bases, and 5 bases stayed unmatched. Looked up from germline, CDR1 is LGHDT and CDR2 is YNNKEL (reference sequence). This receptor was obtained from an adult who received the AZD1222 COVID-19 vaccine. The chain employs TRBV3-1 (or the pseudogene TRBV3-2) and TRBJ2-7, with TRBD2 matching over 9 bases. The sample here was peripheral blood, taken 28 days after the second AZD1222 dose. This CDR3 reads CASSQGSSGIYEQYF. The DNA of the CDR3 is TGTGCCAGCAGCCAAGGGTCTAGCGGGATATACGAGCAGTACTTC.